The 14 T cell receptor beta chains below all came from one sample that was sequenced in a study of vaccination effects on CD4 cells after COVID-19. No antigen has been identified for these receptors. Pools of viral peptides were used by the ViraFEST assay to expand antigen-specific CD4+ T cells ahead of sequencing. Culturing for 10 to 11 days preceded CD4+ T cell isolation. No vaccinee had earlier SARS-CoV-2 infection, and nucleocapsid antibodies were negative. Libraries were prepared by immunoSEQ multiplex PCR; TCRdb keeps only in-frame clonotypes and omits some of them. The profile shows tens of thousands of clones, 78% of them singletons. Sequenced material: CD4+ T cells from PBMCs cultured with SARS-CoV-2 spike peptides, taken before COVID-19 vaccination. The receptors here all came from a human donor who received a COVID-19 vaccine.

The gene calls are TRBV6-6 and TRBJ1-5, with 7 bases matching TRBD1. This CDR3 comprises 15 residues. J lost 0 bases, V lost 8 bases, and 7 bases had no gene match. Germline assignment: CDR1 MNHNY and CDR2 SVGAGI (reference sequence). CDR3 nucleotides: TGTGCCAGCGAGGGACAGACCTATAGCAATCAGCCCCAGCATTTT. This codes for CASEGQTYSNQPQHF.

The chain combines TRBV7-9 with TRBJ2-3; 10 nucleotides line up with TRBD2. This CDR3 has 17 residues. Germline V gene sequence: CDR1 SEHNR, CDR2 FQNEAQ (reference sequence). V gave up 1 base and J gave up 2 bases; unmatched junction bases: 6. The CDR3 loop reads CASSLGGLAEFTDTQYF. CDR3 sequence (DNA): TGTGCCAGCAGCTTAGGAGGACTAGCGGAATTCACAGATACGCAGTATTTT. Looking up the rest from reference TRBV7-9 and TRBJ2-3 gives the full variable domain: DTGVSQNPRHKITKRGQNVTFRCDPISEHNRLYWYRQTLGQGPEFLTYFQNEAQLEKSRLLSDRFSAERPKGSFSTLEIQRTEQGDSAMYLCASSLGGLAEFTDTQYFGPGTRLTVL.

This chain joins TRBV14 and TRBJ2-3; D is unclear. The CDR3 sequence is 13 residues long. V was shortened by 0 bases and J by 10 bases, with 11 bases between the two germline ends. CDR1 and CDR2 from the germline V gene are SGHDN and FVKESK. The CDR3, as DNA: TGTGCCAGCAGCCAAGAGAAATACACATCGCAGTATTTT. Amino acids: CASSQEKYTSQYF.

The chain combines TRBV2 with TRBJ1-1, with D hard to call. Germline values: CDR1 SNHLY, CDR2 FYNNEI. This CDR3 comprises 15 residues. Trimming stripped 2 bases from V and 4 bases from J, with 14 bases between. This CDR3 is CASSEMGAGRTEAFF. The CDR3 DNA follows: TGTGCCAGCAGTGAAATGGGTGCGGGTCGCACTGAAGCTTTCTTT.

The chain couples TRBV19 to TRBJ2-1, with D perhaps given as TRBD1 or TRBD2 (7 bases each). Trimming removed 8 bases from V and 4 bases from J, with 18 bases in between. The V gene's germline CDR1 is LNHDA and CDR2 SQIVND (reference sequence). The CDR3 consists of 15 residues. CDR3 amino acids: CASFNPGGVYNEQFF. DNA for the CDR3: TGTGCCAGTTTTAACCCAGGGGGGGTTTACAATGAGCAGTTCTTC.

This clone came up a few times. CDR3 loop: CASTLSGGTEAFF. DNA for the CDR3: TGTGCCAGCACCCTAAGTGGGGGTACTGAAGCTTTCTTT. The V gene is TRBV3-1 (or the pseudogene TRBV3-2), the J gene TRBJ1-1, with D perhaps TRBD1 (5 bases). V lost 7 bases and J 5 bases, leaving 14 bases between the germline ends. Per germline, CDR1 LGHDT and CDR2 YNNKEL (reference sequence). The length of the CDR3 is 13 residues.

Only a few counts were recorded for this clone. The gene calls are TRBV6-5 and TRBJ1-3; D is unresolved. Germline assignment: CDR1 MNHEY and CDR2 SVGAGI. Trimming took off 9 bases at V and 0 bases at J, with 12 bases between the two ends. The CDR3 runs to 14 residues. CDR3 coding DNA: TGTGCCAGTAAGATGGGAGTCTCTGGAAACACCATATATTTT. Translation gives CASKMGVSGNTIYF.

The V gene is TRBV30, the J gene TRBJ1-3; the D is unclear. The CDR3 has 15 residues. CDR1 and CDR2 (germline): GTSNPN, SVGIG (reference sequence). V lost 3 bases, J lost 0 bases, and 12 bases lay in between. CDR3 coding DNA: TGTGCCTGGAGCCCCCGGGTGTTCTCTGGAAACACCATATATTTT. Translating it yields CAWSPRVFSGNTIYF.

The rearrangement links TRBV3-1 (or the pseudogene TRBV3-2) to TRBJ2-5; D is unclear. The CDR3 spans 16 residues. Germline CDR1 LGHDT, CDR2 YNNKEL (reference sequence). Trimming took 1 base from V and 0 from J, leaving 12 bases between them. As DNA, the CDR3 is TGTGCCAGCAGCCAAGGTATAGGGCAGTACCAAGAGACCCAGTACTTC. It specifies CASSQGIGQYQETQYF.

This chain connects TRBV5-1 to TRBJ2-2, with D perhaps TRBD1 or TRBD2 (5 bases each). The CDR3 length is 14 residues. The germline V and J ends were trimmed by 2 bases and 7 bases, with 12 bases remaining between them. CDR1 is SGHRS, CDR2 YFSETQ, per germline. Here the CDR3 reads CASSFGTAGGELFF. DNA of the CDR3: TGCGCCAGCAGCTTCGGGACGGCCGGCGGGGAGCTGTTTTTT. The full variable domain, rest sourced from reference TRBV5-1 and TRBJ2-2, is KAGVTQTPRYLIKTRGQQVTLSCSPISGHRSVSWYQQTPGQGLQFLFEYFSETQRNKGNFPGRFSGRQFSNSRSEMNVSTLELGDSALYLCASSFGTAGGELFFGEGSRLTVL.

This clone was counted once. This chain uses TRBV28 with TRBJ1-4; D not certain. Between the trimmed V and J ends, which lost 1 base and 8 bases, there was a span of 11 bases. The germline V gene has CDR1 MDHEN and CDR2 SYDVKM. The CDR3 runs to 14 residues. This CDR3 reads CASSLSPFGEKLFF. CDR3 bases: TGTGCCAGCAGTTTATCGCCCTTTGGAGAAAAACTGTTTTTT.

The rearrangement links TRBV5-4 to TRBJ1-1; D gene ambiguous. V lost 3 bases and J lost 3, with 3 bases in between. CDR3 size: 11 residues. From germline, CDR1 is SGHNT and CDR2 YYREEE (reference sequence). CDR3 nucleotides: TGTGCCAGCAGCTATGACACTGAAGCTTTCTTT. Translated, it gives CASSYDTEAFF.

The J gene is TRBJ2-7, the V gene TRBV6-9; 8 bases match TRBD2. The CDR3 sequence is 19 residues long. Germline values: CDR1 MNHGY, CDR2 SVAAGI. Trimming took 3 bases from V and 0 from J; bases not matched to a gene: 16. The CDR3 protein is CASSYRQGPRGGSSYEQYV. The CDR3, as DNA: TGTGCCAGCAGTTACCGCCAGGGCCCCCGGGGGGGAAGCTCCTACGAGCAGTACGTC.

This clone was counted once. The CDR3 is CASSIGHRNTIYF. The CDR3 DNA reads TGCGCCAGCAGCATAGGACACCGAAACACCATATATTTT. The chain has TRBV5-1 and TRBJ1-3; D possibly corresponds to TRBD1 (5 bases). Between the trimmed V and J ends, which lost 4 bases and 5 bases, there was a span of 10 bases. The CDR3 loop spans 13 amino acids. Germline CDR1 is SGHRS and CDR2 is YFSETQ.